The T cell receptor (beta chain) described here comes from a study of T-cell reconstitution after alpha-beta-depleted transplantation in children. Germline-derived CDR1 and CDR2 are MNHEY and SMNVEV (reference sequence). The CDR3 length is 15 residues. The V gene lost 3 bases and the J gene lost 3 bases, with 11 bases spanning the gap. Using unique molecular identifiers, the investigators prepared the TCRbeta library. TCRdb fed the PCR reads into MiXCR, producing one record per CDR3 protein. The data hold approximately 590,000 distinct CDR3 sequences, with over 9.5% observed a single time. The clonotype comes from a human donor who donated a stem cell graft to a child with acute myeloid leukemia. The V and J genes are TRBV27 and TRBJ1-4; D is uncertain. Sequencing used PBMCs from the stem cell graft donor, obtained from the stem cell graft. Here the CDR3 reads CASSFWGSPNEKLFF. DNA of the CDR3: TGTGCCAGCAGTTTTTGGGGTTCACCTAATGAAAAACTGTTTTTT.